The source of this T cell receptor (beta chain) is a study of T cell responses to AZD1222 COVID-19 vaccine. The CDR3 is 14 residues long. V lost 0 bases and J 2 bases, leaving 8 bases between the germline ends. Germline-derived CDR1 and CDR2 are SGDLS and YYNGEE. Repertoires were generated with immunoSEQ multiplex PCR, while TCRdb's copy carries only in-frame clones and drops some. The data contain 100,000 to 120,000 clones, approximately 87% of them seen just once; the ten biggest clones take up 2.5%. This chain connects TRBV9 to TRBJ1-2, with D possibly matching TRBD1 (5 bases). This clonotype originated in an adult in good health. This specimen was peripheral blood, taken on day 0 of AZD1222 vaccination. Here the CDR3 reads CASSVDRINYGYTF. The CDR3 coding sequence is TGTGCCAGCAGCGTAGACAGGATCAACTATGGCTACACCTTC.